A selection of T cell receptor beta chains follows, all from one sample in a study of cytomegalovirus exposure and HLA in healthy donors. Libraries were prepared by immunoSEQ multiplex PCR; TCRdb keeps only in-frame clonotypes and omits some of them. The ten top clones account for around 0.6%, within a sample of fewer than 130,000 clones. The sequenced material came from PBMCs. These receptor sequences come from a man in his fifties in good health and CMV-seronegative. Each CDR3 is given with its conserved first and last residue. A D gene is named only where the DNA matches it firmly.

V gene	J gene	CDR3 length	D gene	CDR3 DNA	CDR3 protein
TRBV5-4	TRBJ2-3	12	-	TGTGCCAGCAGCTTGTATCCGGATACGCAGTATTTT	CASSLYPDTQYF
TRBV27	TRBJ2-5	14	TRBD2	TGTGCCAGCAGTTTAAGGACTAGCAGGGAGACCCAGTACTTC	CASSLRTSRETQYF
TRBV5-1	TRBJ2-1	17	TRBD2	TGCGCCAGCAGCCACGGACTCGGGGGGGTTCGGTTAAATGAGCAGTTCTTC	CASSHGLGGVRLNEQFF
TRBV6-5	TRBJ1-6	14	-	TGTGCCAGCAGTTACTCGATGGAGGAATCACCCCTCCACTTT	CASSYSMEESPLHF
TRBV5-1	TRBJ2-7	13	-	TGCGCCAGCAGCGCGGCCCTAGGCGGCGAGCAGTACTTC	CASSAALGGEQYF
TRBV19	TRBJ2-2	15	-	TGTGCCAGTAAGGGAGGGACAGGGAACACCGGGGAGCTGTTTTTT	CASKGGTGNTGELFF
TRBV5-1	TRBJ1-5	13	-	TGCGCCAGCAGCTTGGAATTGGGGGCTCCCCAGCATTTT	CASSLELGAPQHF
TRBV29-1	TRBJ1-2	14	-	TGCAGCGTTGAAGATCCGTCAGCGGTCTATGGCTACACCTTC	CSVEDPSAVYGYTF
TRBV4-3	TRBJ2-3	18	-	TGCGCCAGCAGCCAAGAAATTACACTCGGGTTGAGCACAGATACGCAGTATTTT	CASSQEITLGLSTDTQYF
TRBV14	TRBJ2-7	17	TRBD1	TGTGCCAGCAGCCAAGAACCGGACAGGGGGTTAAACTACGAGCAGTACTTC	CASSQEPDRGLNYEQYF
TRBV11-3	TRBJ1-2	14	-	TGTGCCAGCAGCTTGATCAGGGTAGACTATGGCTACACCTTC	CASSLIRVDYGYTF
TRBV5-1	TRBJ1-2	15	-	TGCGCCAGCAGCTTCTCCCCGGAGGGGCTCTATGGCTACACCTTC	CASSFSPEGLYGYTF
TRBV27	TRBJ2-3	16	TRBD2	TGTGCCAGCAGCACAAGTCAGGGAGGGAGCACAGATACGCAGTATTTT	CASSTSQGGSTDTQYF
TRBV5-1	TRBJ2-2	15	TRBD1	TGCGCCAGCAGCTTGACAGGGGGCGCCGCCGGGGAGCTGTTTTTT	CASSLTGGAAGELFF
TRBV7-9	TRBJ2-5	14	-	TGTGCCAGCAGTCAATTGGCCCAGGTGGAGACCCAGTACTTC	CASSQLAQVETQYF
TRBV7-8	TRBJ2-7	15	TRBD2	TGTGCCAGCAGCCTGACGGGAGGGGGGAGTCGCGAGCAGTACTTC	CASSLTGGGSREQYF
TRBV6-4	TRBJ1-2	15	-	TGTGCCAGCAGTGACTCGAGTGAAGGAGACTATGGCTACACCTTC	CASSDSSEGDYGYTF
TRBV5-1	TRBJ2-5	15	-	TGCGCCAGCAACCTACGCGGGGAGTACCAAGAGACCCAGTACTTC	CASNLRGEYQETQYF
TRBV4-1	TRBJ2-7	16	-	TGCGCCAGCAGCCAAGAGAGGCTGGGGGCGGGCTACGAGCAGTACTTC	CASSQERLGAGYEQYF
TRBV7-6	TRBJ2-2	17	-	TGTGCCAGCAGCTTTTTCGCAGGGGTCATGAACACCGGGGAGCTGTTTTTT	CASSFFAGVMNTGELFF
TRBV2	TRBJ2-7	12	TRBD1	TGTGCCAGCAACTTACAGGGGAACGAGCAGTACTTC	CASNLQGNEQYF
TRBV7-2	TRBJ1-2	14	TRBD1	TGTGCCAGCAGCTTAGCAGGGGGCTCCTATGGCTACACCTTC	CASSLAGGSYGYTF
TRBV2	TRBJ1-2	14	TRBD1	TGTGCCAGCAGCAGAGGTGGGACAGCCGATGGCTACACCTTC	CASSRGGTADGYTF
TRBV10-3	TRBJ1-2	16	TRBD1	TGTGCCATCAGTGATGTAACAGGGGGGAATAACTATGGCTACACCTTC	CAISDVTGGNNYGYTF
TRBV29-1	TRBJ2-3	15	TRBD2	TGCAGCGTTGATTTCAGCGGGGGGGCCGGTGATACGCAGTATTTT	CSVDFSGGAGDTQYF
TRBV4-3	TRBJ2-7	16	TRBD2	TGCGCCAGCAGCCAAGGAGCGGGGGGAAGCTCCTACGAGCAGTACTTC	CASSQGAGGSSYEQYF
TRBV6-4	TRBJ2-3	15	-	TGTGCCAGCAGCGCGACCGACTCGCCCCGAAATACGCAGTATTTT	CASSATDSPRNTQYF
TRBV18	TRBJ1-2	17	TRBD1	TGTGCCAGCTCACCAAGTACCGGGACAGGGGCCTTCTATGGCTACACCTTC	CASSPSTGTGAFYGYTF
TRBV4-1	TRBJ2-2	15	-	TGCGCCAGCAGCCAAGATGTCCCGGGATCAGGGGAGCTGTTTTTT	CASSQDVPGSGELFF
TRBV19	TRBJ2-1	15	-	TGTGCCAGTAGTATCGCGGGTCCCACCTACAATGAGCAGTTCTTC	CASSIAGPTYNEQFF
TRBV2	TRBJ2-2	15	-	TGTGCCAGCAGTGTTTATAGAGGTCGCACCGGGGAGCTGTTTTTT	CASSVYRGRTGELFF
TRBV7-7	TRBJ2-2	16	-	TGTGCTAGCAGCTTAGTCGGGACACCATCCACCGGGGAGCTGTTTTTT	CASSLVGTPSTGELFF
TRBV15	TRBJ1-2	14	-	TGTGCCACCAGCCGAGACCAGCAGGGCTATGGCTACACCTTC	CATSRDQQGYGYTF
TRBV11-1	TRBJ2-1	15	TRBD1	TGTGCCAGCAGCTCCCGCGACAGGGGCTACAATGAGCAGTTCTTC	CASSSRDRGYNEQFF
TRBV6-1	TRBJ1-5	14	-	TGTGCCAGCAGTAAGCTGCAGGGGAATCAGCCCCAGCATTTT	CASSKLQGNQPQHF
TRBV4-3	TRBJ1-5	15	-	TGCGCCAGCAGCCAAGATCCCGGTAATAATCAGCCCCAGCATTTT	CASSQDPGNNQPQHF
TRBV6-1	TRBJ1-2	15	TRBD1	TGTGCCAGCAGTGCGCCGGAGATAGGGGGCCGGGGCTACACCTTC	CASSAPEIGGRGYTF
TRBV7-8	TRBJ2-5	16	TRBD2	TGTGCCAGCAGCCCCCGGACTAGCGGGGCCCATGGGACCCAGTACTTC	CASSPRTSGAHGTQYF
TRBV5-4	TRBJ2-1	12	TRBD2	TGTGCCAGCAGCTTTGGGCGGGAGCTCCAGTTCTTC	CASSFGRELQFF
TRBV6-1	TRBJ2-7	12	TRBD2	TGTGCCAGCGGAGGGAGGGTGGGCGAGCAGTACTTC	CASGGRVGEQYF